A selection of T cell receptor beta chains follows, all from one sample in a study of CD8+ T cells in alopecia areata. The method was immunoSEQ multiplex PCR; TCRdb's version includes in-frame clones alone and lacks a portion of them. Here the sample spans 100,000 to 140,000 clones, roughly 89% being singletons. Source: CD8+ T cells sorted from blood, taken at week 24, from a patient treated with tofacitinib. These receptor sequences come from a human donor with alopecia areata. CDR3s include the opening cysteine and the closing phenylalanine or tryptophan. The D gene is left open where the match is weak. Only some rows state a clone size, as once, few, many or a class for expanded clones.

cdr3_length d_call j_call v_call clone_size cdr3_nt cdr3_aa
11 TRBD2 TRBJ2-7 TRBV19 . TGTGCCAGTGGGGACTACTACGGGCAGTACTTC CASGDYYGQYF
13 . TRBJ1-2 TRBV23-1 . TGCGCCAGCAGTCACTACAGGGCCTATGGCTACACCTTC CASSHYRAYGYTF
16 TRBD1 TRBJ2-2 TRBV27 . TGTGCCAGCAGTCCAGGGACAGAGATACTCACCGGGGAGCTGTTTTTT CASSPGTEILTGELFF
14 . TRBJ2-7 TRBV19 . TGTGCCAGTAGTATACGGGATTCGGGGTACGAGCAGTACTTC CASSIRDSGYEQYF
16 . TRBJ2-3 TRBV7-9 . TGTGCCAGCAGCAACTTGAGGACCCTTAGCACAGATACGCAGTATTTT CASSNLRTLSTDTQYF
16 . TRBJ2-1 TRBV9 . TGTGCCAGCAGCGCGCCCGGCCCGACTGCTAACAATGAGCAGTTCTTC CASSAPGPTANNEQFF
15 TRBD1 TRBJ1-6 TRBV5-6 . TGTGCCAGCAGCTTGGCGGGGACAGCCTATTCACCCCTCCACTTT CASSLAGTAYSPLHF
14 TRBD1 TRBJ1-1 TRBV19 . TGTGCCAGTAGTCTTGGACAGGGGAACACTGAAGCTTTCTTT CASSLGQGNTEAFF
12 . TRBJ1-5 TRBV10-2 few TGCGCCAGCAGTGAAAGCAATCAGCCCCAGCATTTT CASSESNQPQHF
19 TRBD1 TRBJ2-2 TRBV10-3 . TGTGCCATCAGTGAGTCAAGGGAACCGGGACAGAGTTTCACCGGGGAGCTGTTTTTT CAISESREPGQSFTGELFF
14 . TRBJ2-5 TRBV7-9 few TGTGCCAGCAGCCCAAGGCAGGGGAGGAAGACCCAGTACTTC CASSPRQGRKTQYF
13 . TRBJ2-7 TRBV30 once TGTGCCTGGAACCCATCGGTAGCTCGCGAGCAGTACTTC CAWNPSVAREQYF
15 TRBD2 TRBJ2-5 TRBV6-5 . TGTGCCAGCAGTTGGGCGGGGGGGCCTCTGGAGACCCAGTACTTC CASSWAGGPLETQYF
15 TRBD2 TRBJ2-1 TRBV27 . TGTGCCAGCAGGGGGACTAGCGGGGACTTTTTTGAGCAGTTCTTC CASRGTSGDFFEQFF
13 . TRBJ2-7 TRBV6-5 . TGTGCCAGCAGTATACACGGGAACTACGAGCAGTACTTC CASSIHGNYEQYF
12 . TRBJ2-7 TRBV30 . TGTGCCTGGAGTGGGACATCCTACGAGCAGTACTTC CAWSGTSYEQYF
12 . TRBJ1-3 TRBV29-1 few TGCAGCGTTCCAGGGTACGGAAACACCATATATTTT CSVPGYGNTIYF
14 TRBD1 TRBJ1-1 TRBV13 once TGTGCCAGCAGCAACCCCGGACAGGGCACTGAAGCTTTCTTT CASSNPGQGTEAFF
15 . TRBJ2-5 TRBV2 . TGTGCCAGCAGTGAGTTTGGTCGGGGGTCGGAGACCCAGTACTTC CASSEFGRGSETQYF
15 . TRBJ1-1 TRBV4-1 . TGCGCCAGCAGCCAAGAAAGGGGGAGAAACACTGAAGCTTTCTTT CASSQERGRNTEAFF
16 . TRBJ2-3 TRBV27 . TGTGCCAGCAGACCCTCGGGATACACTAGCACAGATACGCAGTATTTT CASRPSGYTSTDTQYF
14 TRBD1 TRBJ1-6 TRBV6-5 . TGTGCCAGCAGTGGGGGACAGGGGAATTCACCCCTCCACTTT CASSGGQGNSPLHF
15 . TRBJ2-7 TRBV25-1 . TGTGCCAGCAGTGAATTCTGGGGAGAAGACTACGAGCAGTACTTC CASSEFWGEDYEQYF
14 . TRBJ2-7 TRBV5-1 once TGCGCCAGCAGCAGGCGGACGGCCGACTACGAGCAGTACTTC CASSRRTADYEQYF
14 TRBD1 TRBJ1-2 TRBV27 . TGTGCCAGCAGTCGGGGACAGGGGGTTATCGGCTACACCTTC CASSRGQGVIGYTF
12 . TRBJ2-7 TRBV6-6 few TGTGCCAGCAGAGACGCTAGTTACGAGCAGTACTTC CASRDASYEQYF
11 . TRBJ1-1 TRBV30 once TGCGCCTGGACCGTCGTCACTGAAGCTTTCTTT CAWTVVTEAFF
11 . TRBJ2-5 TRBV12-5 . TGTGCTAGTGGGGACCAAGAGACCCAGTACTTC CASGDQETQYF
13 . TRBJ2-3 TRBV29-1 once TGCAGCGGCGAGGGTGAGATGTCAGATACGCAGTATTTT CSGEGEMSDTQYF